The 16 T cell receptor beta chains listed next were all sequenced from one sample in a study of shared clonotypes between healthy human individuals (dated by TCRdb to about 2020). The protocol used for the library was the immunoSEQ multiplex PCR assay. TCRdb stores this immuneACCESS table with in-frame sequences only. Part of the clones is absent; in the studies checked, under half of the shortfall reflects unresolved V genes, and no reason is known for the rest. The sample table shows some 1 million clones, and more than 65% are seen once. The top ten clones comprise approximately 1.5% of the sample. The material sequenced was memory CD4+ T cells sorted from blood. This specimen's cell subset or site label, per the study, means: CD45RA-negative fraction. The receptor set was obtained from a man aged 18 to 30 in good health.

The V call is TRBV5-1, the J call TRBJ1-4, with 10 bases fitting TRBD1. The CDR3 contains 15 residues. With V trimmed by 3 bases and J by 6 bases, 5 bases remained unmatched. CDR1 is SGHRS, CDR2 YFSETQ, per germline. DNA for the CDR3: TGCGCCAGCAGCTGGTCTGGGACAGGGGATGAAAAACTGTTTTTT. Translating gives CASSWSGTGDEKLFF.

With respect to this clone: A read error may be the cause here, since a much bigger clone is one base away. The chain joins TRBV7-9 to TRBJ1-2; TRBD1 aligns across 7 bases. This CDR3 has 16 amino acids. CDR1 is SEHNR, CDR2 FQNEAQ, per germline (reference sequence). The CDR3 loop reads CASSLGQGGELYGCTF. The CDR3 DNA is TGTGCCAGCAGCTTAGGACAGGGAGGAGAACTGTATGGCTGCACCTTC.

The CDR3 sequence is CASTLPAGSGNTIYF. The CDR3 bases are TGTGCCAGCACCCTACCCGCGGGTTCTGGAAACACCATATATTTT. This chain uses TRBV28 with TRBJ1-3; D is uncertain. The CDR3 extends over 15 amino acids. Trimming pared 7 bases from V and 1 base from J, leaving 14 bases between. Germline-derived CDR1 and CDR2 are MDHEN and SYDVKM.

This clone was found once. V gene TRBV6-1 combines with J gene TRBJ1-2; 8 nucleotides agree with TRBD1. CDR3 size: 15 residues. With V trimmed by 6 bases and J by 4 bases, 10 bases remained unmatched. Germline V lookup: CDR1 MNHNS, CDR2 SASEGT. CDR3 in DNA: TGTGCCAGCAGCTGGACAGGGCGGGAATCCTATGGCTACACCTTC. This gives the protein CASSWTGRESYGYTF.

This chain links TRBV5-1 with TRBJ2-1; TRBD2 matches 8 bases. The CDR3 sequence is 16 residues long. The trim removed 0 bases at V and 2 bases at J, leaving 4 bases unmatched. Germline CDR1 reads SGHRS; CDR2 reads YFSETQ. CDR3 sequence reads: CASSLAGAGAYNEQFF. The CDR3 nucleotides are TGCGCCAGCAGCTTGGCGGGAGCGGGAGCCTACAATGAGCAGTTCTTC.

The V and J genes are TRBV5-4 and TRBJ1-2; perhaps TRBD1 as D (5 bases). V gave up 0 bases and J gave up 4 bases, with 19 bases separating them. Germline values: CDR1 SGHNT, CDR2 YYREEE (reference sequence). The CDR3 covers 17 residues. The DNA for the CDR3 is TGTGCCAGCAGCTTGGTTTCGTCAGGGACCCAAGGCTATGGCTACACCTTC. It translates to CASSLVSSGTQGYGYTF.

The chain couples TRBV12-2 to TRBJ2-4. TRBV12-2 is tagged as a pseudogene. This CDR3 is 15 amino acids long. As DNA, the CDR3 is TGTGCAAGTCGCCCCTGGGATCTAGCCAAAAACATTCAGTACTTC. Residues: CASRPWDLAKNIQYF.

The chain combines TRBV6-1 with TRBJ1-2; possibly TRBD1 for D (5 bases). V was cut by 5 bases and J by 3 bases, with 13 bases left in between. The CDR3 runs 14 residues. Germline-derived CDR1 and CDR2 are MNHNS and SASEGT. DNA for the CDR3: TGTGCCAGCAGTCAACAGGCGGATTACTATGGCTACACCTTC. Protein sequence: CASSQQADYYGYTF.

The chain uses TRBV5-1 and TRBJ1-4, with 9 nucleotides matching TRBD1. This CDR3 comprises 15 residues. V shed 4 bases and J 8 bases; nucleotides not matched to a gene: 9. Germline V gene data show CDR1 as SGHRS and CDR2 as YFSETQ. The chain's CDR3 is CASSRGQGSSEKLFF. The CDR3 DNA follows: TGCGCCAGCAGCCGGGGACAGGGAAGTTCAGAAAAACTGTTTTTT.

The V gene is TRBV6-1, the J gene TRBJ1-1, with 7 bases matching TRBD1. With V trimmed by 6 bases and J by 5 bases, 6 bases remained unmatched. CDR3 length: 13 residues. CDR1 is MNHNS, CDR2 SASEGT, per germline. CDR3 sequence: CASRQGPSTEAFF. CDR3 sequence (DNA): TGTGCCAGCAGACAGGGGCCCTCGACTGAAGCTTTCTTT.

In regard to this clone: Germline is not matched at one junction end, which may reflect a read error. V gene TRBV5-1 combines with J gene TRBJ1-1; D remains unclear. The CDR3 length is 14 residues. Germline V CDR1 and CDR2: SGHRS, YFSETQ. CDR3 DNA sequence: TGCGCCAGCAGCTTAGGGATGTCGAACGCTGAAGCTTTCTTT. Translation gives CASSLGMSNAEAFF. The whole variable domain, filled in from reference TRBV5-1 and TRBJ1-1, reads KAGVTQTPRYLIKTRGQQVTLSCSPISGHRSVSWYQQTPGQGLQFLFEYFSETQRNKGNFPGRFSGRQFSNSRSEMNVSTLELGDSALYLCASSLGMSNAEAFFGQGTRLTVV.

This clone has only one observation. The chain joins TRBV5-1 to TRBJ2-1; TRBD1 matches at 9 bases. Germline V lookup: CDR1 SGHRS, CDR2 YFSETQ. J was trimmed by 4 bases and V by 2 bases; bases with no gene match: 4. The CDR3 runs 15 residues. The CDR3 loop is CASSFTGQGYNEQFF. As DNA, the CDR3 is TGCGCCAGCAGCTTCACGGGACAGGGTTACAATGAGCAGTTCTTC.

The V and J genes are TRBV5-1 and TRBJ1-2; tentatively, D is TRBD1 (5 bases). There are 14 residues in the CDR3. V was shortened by 6 bases and J by 8 bases, with 20 bases between the two germline ends. Germline V gene lookup returns CDR1 SGHRS and CDR2 YFSETQ. In DNA form, the CDR3 reads TGCGCCAGCACCAGGGATTCCGGTGCGGAGGGCTACACCTTC. Its translation is CASTRDSGAEGYTF. The full variable domain, completed using reference TRBV5-1 and TRBJ1-2, is KAGVTQTPRYLIKTRGQQVTLSCSPISGHRSVSWYQQTPGQGLQFLFEYFSETQRNKGNFPGRFSGRQFSNSRSEMNVSTLELGDSALYLCASTRDSGAEGYTFGSGTRLTVV.

CDR3 DNA: TGTGCCAGCTCACCGGCCCAGGGACACCTCAATCAGCCCCAGCATTTT. This encodes CASSPAQGHLNQPQHF. The gene calls are TRBV18 and TRBJ1-5; D perhaps matches TRBD1 (6 bases). The CDR3 consists of 16 residues. The V end was cut by 3 bases, the J end by 3 bases, with 15 bases between. Germline-derived CDR1 and CDR2 are KGHSH and LQKENI.

This clone occurred a few times. This rearrangement joins TRBV11-2 to TRBJ2-3; possibly TRBD2 for D (5 bases). The germline CDR1 and CDR2 sequences are SGHAT and FQNNGV. This CDR3 spans 15 amino acids. The V end was cut by 3 bases, the J end by 0 bases, with 10 bases between. The CDR3 nucleotides read TGTGCCAGCAGCTTTATTAGGACTAGCACAGATACGCAGTATTTT. Its translation: CASSFIRTSTDTQYF.

Notes on this clone: Other nucleotide sequences in the sample specify the same CDR3. The J gene is TRBJ2-7, the V gene TRBV7-2, with 7 bases identical to TRBD2. There are 13 residues in the CDR3. Germline CDR1 reads SGHTA; CDR2 reads FQGNSA. V lost 5 bases to trimming and J lost 0 bases; unmatched junction nucleotides: 1. In DNA form, the CDR3 reads TGTGCCAGCAGCCGCGGGGGCTCCTACGAGCAGTACTTC. Amino acids: CASSRGGSYEQYF.